The 2 T cell receptor beta chains listed next were all sequenced from one sample in a study of CD8 T cells in ankylosing spondylitis. TCRdb passed the 5' RACE reads through MiXCR, listing each CDR3 protein once. This repertoire shows about 250,000 distinct CDR3 sequences, approximately 30% found once; its top ten account for about 4%. The specimen sequenced was blood, either unsorted or a sorted T cell fraction (not recorded which). The receptors here all came from a male donor with ankylosing spondylitis or in good health (not recorded which).

The genes are TRBV20-1 and TRBJ2-7, with 8 positions matching TRBD1. The germline CDR1 and CDR2 sequences are DFQATT and SNEGSKA (reference sequence). This CDR3 is built from 14 residues. Germline trimming cut 3 bases from V and 3 bases from J; bases unmatched to any gene: 7. The CDR3, as DNA: TGCAGTGCTAGGGGAGGACAGGGTCGCTACGAGCAGTACTTC. Translated: CSARGGQGRYEQYF.

This chain uses TRBV20-1 with TRBJ1-5, with no clear D. This CDR3 contains 13 residues. With 4 bases removed from V and 2 bases from J, the gap between germline ends came to 9 bases. Germline V gene sequence: CDR1 DFQATT, CDR2 SNEGSKA (reference sequence). CDR3 DNA sequence: TGCAGTGCTAAGTGGCAGGGCAATCAGCCCCAGCATTTT. Residues: CSAKWQGNQPQHF.